Listed here are 10 T cell receptor beta chains from one sample, sequenced in a study of OX40 agonist ivuxolimab in advanced cancers. Libraries were prepared by immunoSEQ multiplex PCR; TCRdb keeps only in-frame clonotypes and omits some of them. The sample holds about 98,000 clones, 85% to 95% seen once. The specimen comprised CD4+ or CD8+ T cells sorted from blood, sampled in a trial of the OX40 agonist ivuxolimab. Receptors were obtained from an adult with an advanced solid tumor such as melanoma, head and neck, liver or kidney cancer.

The chain combines TRBV7-3 with TRBJ2-2; TRBD2 might be the D (6 bases). Between the trimmed V and J ends, which lost 5 bases and 0 bases, there was a span of 10 bases. Germline CDR1 is SGHTA and CDR2 is FQGTGA. This CDR3 contains 15 residues. The CDR3 loop is CASSPEGPNTGELFF. CDR3 in DNA: TGTGCCAGCAGCCCGGAGGGACCGAACACCGGGGAGCTGTTTTTT.

V usage is TRBV27 and J usage is TRBJ1-1; D might be TRBD1 (5 bases). The germline gives CDR1 MNHEY, CDR2 SMNVEV (reference sequence). The CDR3 sequence is 13 residues long. V lost 7 bases and J 5 bases, leaving 14 bases between the germline ends. The CDR3 bases are TGTGCCAGCACCGAAGCAGGGAGAACTGAAGCTTTCTTT. It codes for CASTEAGRTEAFF.

This sequence joins TRBV28 and TRBJ1-5; the D gene is possibly TRBD1 (6 bases). This CDR3 has 14 amino acids. Trimming took 5 bases from V and 4 from J, leaving 12 bases between them. Germline V gene lookup returns CDR1 MDHEN and CDR2 SYDVKM. The CDR3 coding sequence is TGTGCCAGCAGTACGGGGGCACGGAATCAGCCCCAGCATTTT. Its translation is CASSTGARNQPQHF.

The J gene is TRBJ1-2, the V gene TRBV5-4; 7 bases agree with TRBD1. Germline loops: CDR1 SGHNT, CDR2 YYREEE (reference sequence). CDR3 length equals 13 residues. The junction had 10 bases not matched to a gene; V was cut back by 4 bases and J by 10 bases. CDR3 sequence (DNA): TGTGCCAGCAGCGCAGGACAGGTTAGGGCCTACACCTTC. It yields the protein CASSAGQVRAYTF.

This chain uses TRBV21-1 with TRBJ1-4; the table assigns TRBD1, which was not confirmed against the DNA. TRBV21-1 is a recognized pseudogene. The CDR3 runs 12 residues. CDR3 nucleotides: TGTGCCAGAGACAGGACTAATGAAAAACTGTTTTTT. Its translation is CARDRTNEKLFF.

The chain uses TRBV4-2 and TRBJ2-2; a possible D gene is TRBD1 (6 bases). This CDR3 has 17 amino acids. The V and J ends lost 7 bases and 6 bases respectively, with 24 bases between them. Germline V gives CDR1 LGHNA, CDR2 YNFKEQ. The CDR3 reads CASNNILVGTTPGELFF. CDR3 nucleotides: TGTGCCAGCAACAACATTTTGGTCGGGACAACCCCCGGGGAGCTGTTTTTT.

This clone was counted once. The chain links TRBV9 to TRBJ2-1; perhaps TRBD2 as D (5 bases). V dropped 4 bases and J dropped 1 base, with 9 bases sitting between them. Per the germline V gene, CDR1 is SGDLS and CDR2 is YYNGEE. The CDR3 contains 14 residues. The CDR3 protein is CASSLTGSYNEQFF. In nucleotides, the CDR3 is TGTGCCAGCAGCCTAACGGGGTCCTACAATGAGCAGTTCTTC.

This chain joins TRBV29-1 and TRBJ2-7; possibly TRBD2 for D (6 bases). Trimming removed 5 bases from V and 9 bases from J, with 20 bases in between. Germline V gene sequence: CDR1 SQVTM, CDR2 ANQGSEA. This CDR3 spans 13 amino acids. The CDR3 is CSVMQGGPTGQYF. As DNA, the CDR3 is TGCAGCGTTATGCAGGGAGGTCCTACCGGGCAGTACTTC.

This clone was seen a single time. V usage is TRBV7-9 and J usage is TRBJ2-1; 11 bases map to TRBD1. CDR3 size: 14 residues. Germline V gives CDR1 SEHNR, CDR2 FQNEAQ (reference sequence). V lost 3 bases and J lost 8; bases outside the gene matches: 3. The CDR3 here is CASSFGQGADEQFF. CDR3 DNA: TGTGCCAGCAGCTTCGGACAGGGGGCGGATGAGCAGTTCTTC.

The chain employs TRBV9 and TRBJ1-5; perhaps TRBD1 as D (6 bases). This CDR3 comprises 16 residues. CDR1 SGDLS and CDR2 YYNGEE come from the germline V gene. Trimming shortened V by 4 bases and J by 6 bases, and 20 bases separated the two germline ends. The CDR3 spells CASSTDGGLFPQPQHF. In DNA, the CDR3 is TGTGCCAGCAGCACTGACGGGGGGCTCTTCCCTCAGCCCCAGCATTTT.